Here is one T cell receptor (beta chain) with its context. This clone was observed a single time. The clone's antigen remains unknown. Within one base of it there is no much larger clone, and no base qualities were kept. This entry comes from a study of blood T cell repertoires in COVID-19 (dated by TCRdb to the early 2020s). In the study overall: The collaborator samples originated in the United States, Italy and Spain and spanned the acute and convalescent phases of COVID-19. Subjects who had been exposed to COVID-19, were actively infected with it, or had recovered from it provided the deeply sampled blood TCRbeta repertoires that made up the dataset. Samples were obtained from the ongoing ImmuneRACE study (first 160 participants) and from over a thousand subjects provided by 6 global collaborators. Nearly every sample came with metadata listing a de-identified subject ID, COVID-19 status, age in years and sex. HLA class I and class II types, where available, came from metadata supplied by the sample provider rather than from assay-based typing. The material from the prospective study consisted of cDNA or gDNA derived from T cells, B-cell-depleted T cells, or PBMCs. The repertoires were released in a freely available public database meant as a resource for research on the immune response to SARS-CoV-2.

One collaborating source in Seattle enrolled patients while the patients were actively infected and followed the patients over time throughout the course of disease. Collaborating institutions collected whole blood in K2EDTA tubes following their own protocols. For TCRbeta analysis, collaborators shipped samples in one of three forms: frozen whole blood, isolated PBMCs, or DNA extracted from either of those sample types. What the authors observed across the whole study: Clinical and demographic metadata were provided uncurated, with the amount varying by source and participant.

The immunoSEQ Assay, a bias-controlled multiplex PCR, was used to amplify TCRbeta CDR3 regions from genomic DNA. In the authors' own workflow: The number of nucleated cells in each sample was estimated from the amplification of reference gene primers within the assay. Sequence reads were collapsed and filtered to measure the absolute abundance of every unique TCRbeta CDR3 rearrangement. For each sample, productive Simpson clonality was calculated as the square root of Simpson's diversity index over productive rearrangements. TCRdb mirrors the immuneACCESS table, restricted to in-frame sequences. Some clones are absent from its copies; in checked studies, under half trace to an unresolved V gene, and the reason for the others is unknown. V and J calls plus clone size are reproduced from that table; the DNA served to infer D and trimming. Across this sample there are approximately 140,000 clones, with less than 90% seen only once. Under 3% of the sample belongs to the ten largest clones.

From the germline V gene, CDR1 is KGHSH and CDR2 is LQKENI. Including cysteine and phenylalanine, the CDR3 has 19 amino acids. The kept DNA is CDR3 alone, 57 bases in frame from the first base. Trimming removed 0 bases from V and 4 bases from J; the gene matches leave 12 bases unexplained. The TCR was taken from a human donor with COVID-19, enrolled during active disease. The donor label of this sample is uncertain. The rearrangement combines TRBV18 with TRBJ1-2, with 12 bases in between that match TRBD1. The sample was peripheral blood. In nucleotide form, the sequence is TGTGCCAGCTCACCACCGAGCTCCACCCCGGGACAGGGGGCCTATGGCTACACCTTC. This codes for CASSPPSSTPGQGAYGYTF.